The 23 T cell receptor beta chains reported below all come from one sample, sequenced in a study of regulatory T cells in long-lasting Graves disease (dated by TCRdb to about 2021). Explained via the paper, the time point label denotes: newly diagnosed GD, antithyroid drugs for less than 3 months. For both TCR sequencing and RNA sequencing, RNA was extracted from PBMCs using TRIzol. Library prep was done by multiplex PCR. This sample was sequenced with an Illumina HiSeq 4000. iRepertoire HTBI primers and Arm-PCR amplification of CDR3 regions were used to construct TCR beta libraries. TCRdb reanalyzed the raw reads on its own, using fastp at Q25 for trimming and MiXCR for clone calling, and kept in-frame beta chains. Rows matching on CDR3 protein sequence are summarized as one entry with the most common DNA and genes. This sample holds 350,000 to 500,000 distinct CDR3 sequences; 15% to 20% were observed only once. The ten top clones hold about 10% of the sample.

These same data were also listed under a study on T cells in Graves' hyperthyroidism and ophthalmopathy.

This specimen consisted of peripheral blood mononuclear cells (PBMCs), obtained at new diagnosis, from a patient treated with antithyroid drugs. These receptors were taken from a woman in her 30s with Graves disease. Donor details come from another sample of the same person, matched by shared clones.

There are many counts of this clonotype. The chain joins TRBV7-2 to TRBJ2-1; D remains ambiguous. Germline values: CDR1 SGHTA, CDR2 FQGNSA. The CDR3 sequence is 14 residues long. Trimming shortened V by 1 base and J by 6 bases, and 10 bases separated the two germline ends. The CDR3: CASSLVAFANEQFF. The CDR3 nucleotides read TGTGCCAGCAGCTTAGTAGCTTTCGCCAATGAGCAGTTCTTC.

In this sample, this clonotype turned up a few times. J is TRBJ1-2 and V is TRBV27, with TRBD1 identical over 11 bases. Trimming cost V 8 bases and J 7 bases; bases outside gene matches: 3. There are 12 residues in the CDR3. CDR1 MNHEY and CDR2 SMNVEV come from the germline V gene (reference sequence). The CDR3, as DNA: TGTGCCAGCGGGGACAGGGGGTGTGGCTACACCTTC. It is translated as CASGDRGCGYTF.

This clonotype was detected ten times or more. The gene calls are TRBV20-1 and TRBJ2-1, with D perhaps TRBD2 (7 bases). V was pared by 0 bases and J by 7 bases, with 25 bases between. The CDR3 has 18 amino acids. Germline lookup yields CDR1 DFQATT and CDR2 SNEGSKA (reference sequence). The CDR3, as DNA: TGCAGTGCTAGAGATCCTGGGGGGCGGGAGTACAGTAGTAATGAGCAGTTCTTC. Amino acid sequence: CSARDPGGREYSSNEQFF.

This clonotype has at least ten counts. V is TRBV5-1 and J is TRBJ1-1; a weak D match, TRBD1 (5 bases). The CDR3 runs to 13 residues. The germline V and J ends were trimmed by 4 bases and 6 bases, with 13 bases remaining between them. From germline, CDR1 is SGHRS and CDR2 YFSETQ. As DNA, the CDR3 is TGCGCCAGCAGCCCGAACCGACAGTCTGAAGCTTTCTTT. It is translated as CASSPNRQSEAFF.

The J gene is TRBJ2-7, the V gene TRBV6-1; the D gene is possibly TRBD2 (5 bases). Per germline, CDR1 MNHNS and CDR2 SASEGT. The V and J ends lost 4 bases and 10 bases respectively, with 11 bases between them. This CDR3 is built from 11 residues. The CDR3 is CASSGRREQYF. CDR3 nucleotide sequence: TGTGCCAGCAGTGGGAGACGGGAACAGTACTTC.

The chain recombines TRBV11-2 with TRBJ2-2; D gene uncertain. The germline gives CDR1 SGHAT, CDR2 FQNNGV. This CDR3 has 17 amino acids. The ends were cut back, 8 bases at V and 0 bases at J, with 19 bases in the middle. The CDR3 protein is CASGFPKGSANTGELFF. The CDR3 DNA follows: TGTGCCAGCGGATTTCCAAAGGGCAGTGCGAACACCGGGGAGCTGTTTTTT. Using reference TRBV11-2 and TRBJ2-2 for the parts outside the CDR3, the full variable domain is EAGVAQSPRYKIIEKRQSVAFWCNPISGHATLYWYQQILGQGPKLLIQFQNNGVVDDSQLPKDRFSAERLKGVDSTLKIQPAKLEDSAVYLCASGFPKGSANTGELFFGEGSRLTVL.

There are a few counts of this clonotype. The V gene is TRBV6-1, the J gene TRBJ1-5; 7 nucleotides agree with TRBD1. CDR1 and CDR2 from the germline V gene are MNHNS and SASEGT. This CDR3 has 16 residues. J lost 0 bases, V lost 6 bases, and 8 bases had no gene match. The CDR3 nucleotides are TGTGCCAGCAGCCCTTGGGCAGGGGGTAGCAATCAGCCCCAGCATTTT. It specifies CASSPWAGGSNQPQHF.

The sample holds many counts of this clonotype. The chain employs TRBV20-1 and TRBJ2-1, with 9 positions matching TRBD2. The CDR3 is made up of 17 amino acids. V lost 5 bases, J lost 3 bases, and 14 bases stayed unmatched. Germline V gives CDR1 DFQATT, CDR2 SNEGSKA (reference sequence). The CDR3 DNA reads as TGCAGTGCTTCCTTTCATGGGCGGGGGGGCTACTACAATGAGCAGTTCTTC. Translation gives CSASFHGRGGYYNEQFF.

This clonotype came up many times. The chain links TRBV7-6 to TRBJ1-4; TRBD1 matches at 7 bases. V lost 0 bases and J lost 7; bases outside the gene matches: 2. The length of the CDR3 is 14 residues. Germline lookup yields CDR1 SGHVS and CDR2 FNYEAQ. In nucleotides, the CDR3 is TGTGCCAGCAGCTTAGCAGGGGGCATTGAAAAACTGTTTTTT. This codes for CASSLAGGIEKLFF.

This clonotype has just a few counts. This chain uses TRBV5-1 with TRBJ1-4; D uncertain. This CDR3 is built from 16 residues. Deletions cut 2 bases from V and 0 bases from J, with 11 bases between. Germline V gives CDR1 SGHRS, CDR2 YFSETQ. CDR3 DNA sequence: TGCGCCAGCAGCTTTCATACGAGTGCAACTAATGAAAAACTGTTTTTT. This sequence encodes CASSFHTSATNEKLFF.

This clonotype came up many times. The V and J genes are TRBV29-1 and TRBJ2-3; no reliable D call. V lost 0 bases and J lost 0, with 10 bases in between. This CDR3 region has 15 residues. Germline values: CDR1 SQVTM, CDR2 ANQGSEA. The CDR3: CSVEDATDSTDTQYF. The DNA of the CDR3 is TGCAGCGTTGAAGACGCGACGGATAGCACAGATACGCAGTATTTT.

Ten or more counts support this clonotype. The chain couples TRBV7-9 to TRBJ2-1, with 7 bases matching TRBD2. V lost 7 bases, J lost 6 bases, and 6 bases stayed unmatched. CDR1 is SEHNR and CDR2 is FQNEAQ in the germline V gene (reference sequence). The CDR3 has 13 amino acids. CDR3 DNA: TGTGCCAGCAAGTTTCCTAGCGGCAATGAGCAGTTCTTC. Its protein is CASKFPSGNEQFF.

V gene TRBV29-1 combines with J gene TRBJ2-1; 7 bases map to TRBD1. This CDR3 comprises 16 residues. The junction had 13 bases not matched to a gene; V was cut back by 6 bases and J by 2 bases. Per the germline V gene, CDR1 is SQVTM and CDR2 is ANQGSEA. The DNA of the CDR3 is TGCAGCGTCCGACAGGGCAAAAGGAGCGCCTACAATGAGCAGTTCTTC. It codes for CSVRQGKRSAYNEQFF.

The chain joins TRBV12-3 or TRBV12-4 to TRBJ1-5; D is uncertain. Trimming left V 3 bases short and J 0 bases short, with 9 bases between. This CDR3 comprises 15 residues. The CDR3 DNA reads TGTGCCAGCAGTTTTTCCCTATATAGCAATCAGCCCCAGCATTTT. Its protein product is CASSFSLYSNQPQHF.

Comment on this clonotype: This sequence may be a read error, since a much larger clone differs from it by one base. This chain uses TRBV6-5 with TRBJ2-7; TRBD1 matches 9 bases. The trim removed 2 bases at V and 6 bases at J, leaving 8 bases unmatched. This CDR3 spans 15 amino acids. Germline CDR1 reads MNHEY; CDR2 reads SVGAGI. Written as DNA, the CDR3 is TGTGCCAGCAGTTACGGGGACAGGGCGGATTGCGAGCAGTACTTC. This translates into CASSYGDRADCEQYF.

Ten or more counts support this clonotype. The gene calls are TRBV6-1 and TRBJ2-1; TRBD2 agrees at 13 bases. This CDR3 is 15 amino acids long. V was pared by 7 bases and J by 3 bases, with 3 bases of the junction left unmatched. Germline assignment: CDR1 MNHNS and CDR2 SASEGT. CDR3 sequence (DNA): TGTGCCAGCATAAGGACTAGCGGGGGCTACAATGAGCAGTTCTTC. Protein: CASIRTSGGYNEQFF.

The rearrangement joins TRBV7-2 to TRBJ2-1; no definite D call. The ends were cut back, 5 bases at V and 0 bases at J, with 2 bases in the middle. CDR1 and CDR2 from the germline V gene are SGHTA and FQGNSA. The CDR3 loop spans 12 amino acids. Here the CDR3 reads CASSNSYNEQFF. The CDR3, as DNA: TGTGCCAGCAGCAACTCCTACAATGAGCAGTTCTTC.

This clonotype was recorded many times. J is TRBJ1-5 and V is TRBV20-1, with D possibly matching TRBD1 (5 bases). V lost 3 bases and J 1 base, leaving 22 bases between the germline ends. Germline assignment: CDR1 DFQATT and CDR2 SNEGSKA (reference sequence). The CDR3 sequence is 18 residues long. The CDR3 nucleotides are TGCAGTGCTAGGGACGGGACCGCGATAGTTAGGAGCAATCAGCCCCAGCATTTT. Translation: CSARDGTAIVRSNQPQHF.

In this sample, this clonotype turned up many times. The rearrangement uses TRBV30 and TRBJ1-1; D not certain. Germline V gene sequence: CDR1 GTSNPN, CDR2 SVGIG (reference sequence). There are 10 residues in the CDR3. V dropped 3 bases and J dropped 7 bases, with 6 bases sitting between them. The chain's CDR3 is CAWSEIEAFF. CDR3 DNA: TGTGCCTGGAGCGAAATTGAAGCTTTCTTT.

The chain joins TRBV6-4 to TRBJ2-1; 7 bases agree with TRBD2. V gave up 5 bases and J gave up 2 bases; unmatched junction bases: 6. Germline V lookup: CDR1 MRHNA, CDR2 SNTAGT. There are 15 residues in the CDR3. The DNA of the CDR3 is TGTGCCAGCAGTCCCCTAGCGGCGACCTACAATGAGCAGTTCTTC. Translated: CASSPLAATYNEQFF.

At least ten counts were recorded for this clonotype. The chain carries TRBV11-2 and TRBJ1-2; the D is unclear. CDR3 length: 16 amino acids. Germline V gene data show CDR1 as SGHAT and CDR2 as FQNNGV. V lost 5 bases to trimming and J lost 1 base, with 17 bases between them. The CDR3 sequence is CASSPVGSIINYGYTF. The CDR3 DNA is TGTGCCAGCAGCCCAGTGGGCTCAATCATTAACTATGGCTACACCTTC. Looking up the rest from reference TRBV11-2 and TRBJ1-2 gives the full variable domain: EAGVAQSPRYKIIEKRQSVAFWCNPISGHATLYWYQQILGQGPKLLIQFQNNGVVDDSQLPKDRFSAERLKGVDSTLKIQPAKLEDSAVYLCASSPVGSIINYGYTFGSGTRLTVV.

The rearrangement uses TRBV5-1 and TRBJ2-5; TRBD2 aligns across 8 bases. From germline, CDR1 is SGHRS and CDR2 YFSETQ. V dropped 0 bases and J dropped 4; count of bases not matched to a gene: 11. The CDR3 runs to 17 residues. The CDR3 region is CASSLARGGQRRETQYF. The CDR3, as DNA: TGCGCCAGCAGCTTGGCCCGGGGGGGACAACGACGAGAGACCCAGTACTTC.

Concerning this clonotype itself: A read error is possible here, since a much larger clone lies one base away. J is TRBJ2-2 and V is TRBV27; weak D call: TRBD2 (8 bases). The CDR3 spans 15 residues. Per germline, CDR1 MNHEY and CDR2 SMNVEV (reference sequence). The CDR3 nucleotides are TGTACCAACCCGGACAGGACTAGCTGGCCCGGGGAGCTGTTTTTT. Amino acids: CTNPDRTSWPGELFF.